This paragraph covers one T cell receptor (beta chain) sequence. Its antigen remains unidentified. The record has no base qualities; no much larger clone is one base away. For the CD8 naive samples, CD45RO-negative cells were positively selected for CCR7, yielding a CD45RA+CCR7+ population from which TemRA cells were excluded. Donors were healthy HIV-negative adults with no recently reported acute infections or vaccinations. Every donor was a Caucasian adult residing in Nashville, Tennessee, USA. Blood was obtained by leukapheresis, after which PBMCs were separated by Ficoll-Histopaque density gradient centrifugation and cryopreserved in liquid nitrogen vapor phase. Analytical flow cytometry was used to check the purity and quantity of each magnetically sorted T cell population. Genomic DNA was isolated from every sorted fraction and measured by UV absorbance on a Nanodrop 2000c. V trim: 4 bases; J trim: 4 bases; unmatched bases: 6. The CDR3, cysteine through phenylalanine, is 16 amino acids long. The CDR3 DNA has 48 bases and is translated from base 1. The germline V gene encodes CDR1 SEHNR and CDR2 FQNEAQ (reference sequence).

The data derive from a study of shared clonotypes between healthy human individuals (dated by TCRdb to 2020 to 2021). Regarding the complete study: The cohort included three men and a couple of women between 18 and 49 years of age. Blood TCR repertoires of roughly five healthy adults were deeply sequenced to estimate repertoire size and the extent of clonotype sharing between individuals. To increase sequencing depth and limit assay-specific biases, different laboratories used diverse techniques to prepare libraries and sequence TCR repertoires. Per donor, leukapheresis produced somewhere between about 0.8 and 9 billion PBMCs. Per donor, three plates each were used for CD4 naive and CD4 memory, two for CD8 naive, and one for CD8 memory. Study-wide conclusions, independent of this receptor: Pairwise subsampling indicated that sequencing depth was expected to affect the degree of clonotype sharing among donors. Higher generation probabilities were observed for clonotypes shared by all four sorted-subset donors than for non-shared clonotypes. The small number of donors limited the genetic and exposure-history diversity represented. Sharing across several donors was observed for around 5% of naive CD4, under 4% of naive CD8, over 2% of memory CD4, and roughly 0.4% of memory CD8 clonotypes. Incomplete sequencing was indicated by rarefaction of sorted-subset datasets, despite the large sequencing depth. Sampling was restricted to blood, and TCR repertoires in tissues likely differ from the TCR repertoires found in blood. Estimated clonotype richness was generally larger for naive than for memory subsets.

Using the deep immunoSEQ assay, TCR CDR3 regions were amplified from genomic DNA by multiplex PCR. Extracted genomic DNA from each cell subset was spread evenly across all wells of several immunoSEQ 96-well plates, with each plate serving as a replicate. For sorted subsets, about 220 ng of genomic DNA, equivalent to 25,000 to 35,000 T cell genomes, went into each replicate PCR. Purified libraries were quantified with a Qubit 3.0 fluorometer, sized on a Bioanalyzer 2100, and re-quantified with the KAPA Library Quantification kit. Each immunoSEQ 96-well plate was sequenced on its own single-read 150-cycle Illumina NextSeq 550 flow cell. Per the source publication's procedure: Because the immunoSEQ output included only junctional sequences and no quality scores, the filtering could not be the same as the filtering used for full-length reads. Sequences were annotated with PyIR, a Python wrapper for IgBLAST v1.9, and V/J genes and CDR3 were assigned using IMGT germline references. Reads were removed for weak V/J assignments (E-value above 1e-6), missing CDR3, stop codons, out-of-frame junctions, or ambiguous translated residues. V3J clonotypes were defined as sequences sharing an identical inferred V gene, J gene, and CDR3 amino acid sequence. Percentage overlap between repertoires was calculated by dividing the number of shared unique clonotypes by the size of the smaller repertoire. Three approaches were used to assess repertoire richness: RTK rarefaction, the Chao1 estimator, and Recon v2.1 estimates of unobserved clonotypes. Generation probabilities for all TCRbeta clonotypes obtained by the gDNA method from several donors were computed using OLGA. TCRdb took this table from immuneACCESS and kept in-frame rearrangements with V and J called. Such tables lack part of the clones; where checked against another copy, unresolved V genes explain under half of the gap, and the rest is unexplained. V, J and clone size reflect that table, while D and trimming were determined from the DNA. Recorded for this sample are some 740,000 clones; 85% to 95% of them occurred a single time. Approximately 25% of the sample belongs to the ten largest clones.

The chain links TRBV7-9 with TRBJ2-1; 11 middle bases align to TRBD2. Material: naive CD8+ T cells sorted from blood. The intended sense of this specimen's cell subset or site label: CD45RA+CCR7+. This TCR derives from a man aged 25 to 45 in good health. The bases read TGTGCCAGCAGCTCCGGGACTAGCGGAGCGTACAATGAGCAGTTCTTC. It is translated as CASSSGTSGAYNEQFF.